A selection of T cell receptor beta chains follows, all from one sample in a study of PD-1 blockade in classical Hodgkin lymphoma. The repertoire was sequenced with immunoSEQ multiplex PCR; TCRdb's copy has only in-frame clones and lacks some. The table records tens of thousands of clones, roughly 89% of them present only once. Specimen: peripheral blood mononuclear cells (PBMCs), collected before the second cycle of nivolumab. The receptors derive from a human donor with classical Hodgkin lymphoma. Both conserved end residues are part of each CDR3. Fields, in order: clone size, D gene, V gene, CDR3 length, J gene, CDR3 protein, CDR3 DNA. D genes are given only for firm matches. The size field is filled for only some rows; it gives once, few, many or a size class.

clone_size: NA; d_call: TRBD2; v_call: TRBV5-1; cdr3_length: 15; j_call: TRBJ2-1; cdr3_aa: CASSLVAGGVDEQFF; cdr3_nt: TGCGCCAGCAGCTTGGTCGCGGGGGGTGTCGATGAGCAGTTCTTC
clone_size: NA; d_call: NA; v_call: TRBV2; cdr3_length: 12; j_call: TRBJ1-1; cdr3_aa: CASNSMNTEAFF; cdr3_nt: TGTGCCAGCAACAGCATGAACACTGAAGCTTTCTTT
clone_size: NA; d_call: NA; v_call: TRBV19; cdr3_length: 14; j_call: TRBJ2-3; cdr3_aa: CASSSGGGTDTQYF; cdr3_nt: TGTGCCAGTAGTTCTGGCGGGGGCACAGATACGCAGTATTTT
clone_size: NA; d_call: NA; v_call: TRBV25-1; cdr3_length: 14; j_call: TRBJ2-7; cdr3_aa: CASSAPDSSYEQYF; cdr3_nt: TGTGCCAGCAGTGCCCCGGACAGCTCCTACGAGCAGTACTTC
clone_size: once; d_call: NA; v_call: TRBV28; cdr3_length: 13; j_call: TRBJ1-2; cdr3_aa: CASLSRDTYGYTF; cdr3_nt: TGTGCCAGTCTATCCCGGGACACCTATGGCTACACCTTC
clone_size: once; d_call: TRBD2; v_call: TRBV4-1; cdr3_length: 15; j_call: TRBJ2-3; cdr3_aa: CASTLAGGPTDTQYF; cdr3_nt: TGCGCCAGCACCTTAGCGGGAGGGCCTACAGATACGCAGTATTTT
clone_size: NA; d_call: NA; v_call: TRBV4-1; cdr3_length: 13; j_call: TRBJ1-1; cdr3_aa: CASSQWGSTEAFF; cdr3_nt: TGCGCCAGCAGCCAGTGGGGGAGCACTGAAGCTTTCTTT
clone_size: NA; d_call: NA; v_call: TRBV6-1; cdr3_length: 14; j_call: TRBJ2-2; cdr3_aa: CASTFTGVTGELFF; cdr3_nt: TGTGCCAGCACCTTCACAGGAGTCACCGGGGAGCTGTTTTTT
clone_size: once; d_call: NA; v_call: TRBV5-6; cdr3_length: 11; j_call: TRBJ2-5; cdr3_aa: CASSLLETQYF; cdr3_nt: TGTGCCAGCAGCTTGTTGGAGACCCAGTACTTC
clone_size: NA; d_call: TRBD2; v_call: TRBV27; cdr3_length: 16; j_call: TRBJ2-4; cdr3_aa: CASSLVSGEGGNIQYF; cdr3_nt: TGTGCCAGCAGTTTAGTGTCGGGGGAGGGAGGAAACATTCAGTACTTC
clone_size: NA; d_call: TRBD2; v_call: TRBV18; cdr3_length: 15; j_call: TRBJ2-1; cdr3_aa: CASSPGLAVHNEQFF; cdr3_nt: TGTGCCAGCTCACCGGGACTAGCGGTTCACAATGAGCAGTTCTTC
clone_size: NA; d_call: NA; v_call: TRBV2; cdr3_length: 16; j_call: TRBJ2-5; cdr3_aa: CASSEALVGAGETQYF; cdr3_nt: TGTGCCAGCAGTGAAGCGTTAGTTGGTGCGGGAGAGACCCAGTACTTC
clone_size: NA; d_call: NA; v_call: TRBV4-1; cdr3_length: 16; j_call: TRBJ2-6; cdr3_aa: CASSQDGQAGANVLTF; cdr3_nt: TGCGCCAGCAGCCAAGACGGGCAGGCCGGGGCCAACGTCCTGACTTTC
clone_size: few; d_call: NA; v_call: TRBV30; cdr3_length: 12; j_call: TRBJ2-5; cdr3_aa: CAWSIQGKTQYF; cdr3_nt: TGTGCCTGGAGTATTCAGGGGAAGACCCAGTACTTC
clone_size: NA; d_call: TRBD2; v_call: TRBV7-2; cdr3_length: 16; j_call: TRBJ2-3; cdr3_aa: CASSSRTSWGGDTQYF; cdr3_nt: TGTGCCAGCAGCTCTCGGACTAGCTGGGGGGGGGATACGCAGTATTTT
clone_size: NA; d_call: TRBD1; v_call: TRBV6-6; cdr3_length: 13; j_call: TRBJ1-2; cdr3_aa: CASSYGTGFGYTF; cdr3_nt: TGTGCCAGCAGTTACGGGACAGGGTTTGGCTACACCTTC